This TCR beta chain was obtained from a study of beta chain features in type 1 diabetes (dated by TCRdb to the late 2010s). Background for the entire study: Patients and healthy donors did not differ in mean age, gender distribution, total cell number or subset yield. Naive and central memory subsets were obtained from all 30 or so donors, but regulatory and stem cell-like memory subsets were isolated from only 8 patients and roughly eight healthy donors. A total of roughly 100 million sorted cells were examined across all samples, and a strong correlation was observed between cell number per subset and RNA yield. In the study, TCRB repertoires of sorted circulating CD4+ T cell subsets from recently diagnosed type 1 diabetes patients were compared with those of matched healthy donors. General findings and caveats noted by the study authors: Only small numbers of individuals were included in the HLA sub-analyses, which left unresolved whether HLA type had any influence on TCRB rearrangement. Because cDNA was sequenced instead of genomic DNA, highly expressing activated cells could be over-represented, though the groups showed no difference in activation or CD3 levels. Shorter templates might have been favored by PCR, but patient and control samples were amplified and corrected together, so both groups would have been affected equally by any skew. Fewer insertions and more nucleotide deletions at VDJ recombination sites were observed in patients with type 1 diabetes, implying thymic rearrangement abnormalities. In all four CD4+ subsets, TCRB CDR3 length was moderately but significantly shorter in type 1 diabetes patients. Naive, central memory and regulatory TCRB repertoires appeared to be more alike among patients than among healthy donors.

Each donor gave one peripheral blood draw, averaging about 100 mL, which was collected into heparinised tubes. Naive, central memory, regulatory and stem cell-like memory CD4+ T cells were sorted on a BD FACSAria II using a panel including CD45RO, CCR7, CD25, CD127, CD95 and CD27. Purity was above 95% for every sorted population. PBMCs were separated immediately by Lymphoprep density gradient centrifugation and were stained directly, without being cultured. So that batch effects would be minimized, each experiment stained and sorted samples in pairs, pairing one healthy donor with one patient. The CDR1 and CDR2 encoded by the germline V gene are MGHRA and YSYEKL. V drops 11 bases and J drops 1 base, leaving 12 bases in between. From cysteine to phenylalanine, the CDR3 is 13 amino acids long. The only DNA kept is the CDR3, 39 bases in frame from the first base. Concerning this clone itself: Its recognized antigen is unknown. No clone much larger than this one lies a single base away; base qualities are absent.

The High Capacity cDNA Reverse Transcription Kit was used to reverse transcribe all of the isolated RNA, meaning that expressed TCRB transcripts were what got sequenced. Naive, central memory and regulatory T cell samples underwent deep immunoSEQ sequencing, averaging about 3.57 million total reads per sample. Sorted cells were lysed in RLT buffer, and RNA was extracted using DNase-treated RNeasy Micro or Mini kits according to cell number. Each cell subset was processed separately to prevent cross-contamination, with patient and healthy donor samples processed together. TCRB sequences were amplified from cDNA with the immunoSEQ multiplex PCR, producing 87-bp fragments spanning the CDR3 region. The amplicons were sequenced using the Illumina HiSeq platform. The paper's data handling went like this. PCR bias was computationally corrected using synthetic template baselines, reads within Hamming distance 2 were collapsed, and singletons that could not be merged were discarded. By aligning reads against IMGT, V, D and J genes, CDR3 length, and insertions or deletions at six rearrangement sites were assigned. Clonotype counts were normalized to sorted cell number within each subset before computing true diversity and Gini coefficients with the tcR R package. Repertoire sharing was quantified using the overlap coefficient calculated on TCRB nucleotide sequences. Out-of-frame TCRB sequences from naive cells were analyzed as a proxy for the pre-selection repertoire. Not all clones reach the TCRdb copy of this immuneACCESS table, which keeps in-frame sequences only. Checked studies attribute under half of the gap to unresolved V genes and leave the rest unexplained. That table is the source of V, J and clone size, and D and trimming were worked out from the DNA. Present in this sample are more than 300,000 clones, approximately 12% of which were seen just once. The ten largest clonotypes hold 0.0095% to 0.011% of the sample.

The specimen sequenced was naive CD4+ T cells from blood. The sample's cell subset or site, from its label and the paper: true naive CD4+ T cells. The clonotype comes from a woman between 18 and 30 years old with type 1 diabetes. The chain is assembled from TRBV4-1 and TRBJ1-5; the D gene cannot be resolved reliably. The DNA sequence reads TGCGCCGAGGGTGCCTGGAGCAATCAGCCCCAGCATTTT. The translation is CAEGAWSNQPQHF.